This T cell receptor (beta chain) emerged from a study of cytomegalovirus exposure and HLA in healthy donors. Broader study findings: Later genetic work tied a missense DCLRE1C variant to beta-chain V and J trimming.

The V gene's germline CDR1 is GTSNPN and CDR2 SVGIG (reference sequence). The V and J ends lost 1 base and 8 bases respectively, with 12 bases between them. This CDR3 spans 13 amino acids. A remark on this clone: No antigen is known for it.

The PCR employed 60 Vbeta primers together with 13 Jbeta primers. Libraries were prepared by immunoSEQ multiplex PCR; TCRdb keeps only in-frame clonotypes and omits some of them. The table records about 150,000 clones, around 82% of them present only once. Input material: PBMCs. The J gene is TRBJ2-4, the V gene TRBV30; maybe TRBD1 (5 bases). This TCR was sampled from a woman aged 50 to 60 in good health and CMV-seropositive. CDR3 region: CAWSGQGGDIQYF. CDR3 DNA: TGTGCCTGGAGTGGTCAGGGTGGGGACATTCAGTACTTC.